These 5 T cell receptor beta chains were sequenced from one sample in a study of regulatory T cells in long-lasting Graves disease. The time point is: newly diagnosed GD, antithyroid drugs for less than 3 months. Isolated PBMC RNA provided the starting material for the TCR library. CDR3-region Arm-PCR and iRepertoire HTBI primers produced the TCR beta libraries. MiXCR, run by TCRdb on the multiplex PCR reads, gives a single entry per CDR3 protein. The table records 620,000 or so distinct CDR3 sequences, less than 20% of them present only once. The same data also contributed to another study, on T cells in Graves' hyperthyroidism and ophthalmopathy.

The sequencing used peripheral blood mononuclear cells (PBMCs), collected at new diagnosis, from a patient treated with antithyroid drugs. Source of these receptors: a woman under 40 with Graves disease.

Comments on this clonotype: A junction boundary mismatches the germline segment, possibly from a read error. The chain employs TRBV6-1 and TRBJ1-1; no clear D gene. Germline values: CDR1 MNHNS, CDR2 SASEGT. CDR3 length: 14 residues. The CDR3 here is CASSPEVLNTETFF. CDR3 bases: TGTGCCAGCAGCCCCGAGGTCCTGAACACTGAAACTTTCTTT.

Ten or more counts support this clonotype. The V and J genes are TRBV29-1 and TRBJ1-1, with D tentatively TRBD1 (6 bases). This CDR3 has 13 residues. Trimming shortened V by 7 bases and J by 4 bases, and 16 bases separated the two germline ends. CDR1 is SQVTM and CDR2 is ANQGSEA in the germline V gene. The CDR3 DNA reads as TGCAGCGCTCAAGGGACATTGGGCACTGAAGCTTTCTTT. Translating it yields CSAQGTLGTEAFF.

This clonotype was observed at least ten times. The V and J genes are TRBV12-3 or TRBV12-4 and TRBJ1-5; TRBD1 aligns across 10 bases. There are 18 residues in the CDR3. The junction had 17 bases not matched to a gene; V was cut back by 7 bases and J by 5 bases. The CDR3, as DNA: TGTGCCAGCACTCCGGGACAGGGGTCAGTGGGTTTGGATCAGCCCCAGCATTTT. Residues: CASTPGQGSVGLDQPQHF.

The V and J genes are TRBV9 and TRBJ2-2; tentatively, D is TRBD2 (6 bases). The CDR3 runs 17 residues. The germline CDR1 and CDR2 sequences are SGDLS and YYNGEE. V lost 4 bases, J lost 3 bases, and 19 bases lay in between. The CDR3 protein is CASSPLGLSLYTGELFF. The CDR3 region has the DNA TGTGCCAGCAGCCCCCTGGGACTGTCCCTCTACACCGGGGAGCTGTTTTTT.

This clonotype has a count of ten or more. The rearrangement links TRBV28 to TRBJ1-5; 7 bases are a match to TRBD1. Germline lookup yields CDR1 MDHEN and CDR2 SYDVKM. The trim removed 0 bases at V and 4 bases at J, leaving 6 bases unmatched. This CDR3 has 16 amino acids. CDR3 sequence (DNA): TGTGCCAGCAGTTTATGGGACAGGCTATTGAATCAGCCCCAGCATTTT. It is translated as CASSLWDRLLNQPQHF.